This passage covers 30 T cell receptor beta chains from one sample sequenced in a study of CD8 T cells in Susac syndrome. RNA was extracted with the RNeasy kit, and a quantity of about 0.45 to 1 ug was reverse transcribed using random hexamers. TCRdb fed the immunoSEQ multiplex PCR reads into MiXCR, producing one record per CDR3 protein. Counted here are about 240,000 distinct CDR3 sequences, around 96% occurring once; the ten biggest clones make up 0.095% to 0.12%. The sequencing sample was made of CD4+ T cells from PBMCs. These receptors were taken from a human donor with Susac syndrome.

This clonotype was seen just once. This chain connects TRBV29-1 to TRBJ2-1; TRBD2 aligns across 11 bases. The CDR3 is 15 amino acids. After removal of 1 base from V and 3 bases from J, the junction contained 2 bases not matched to a gene. The V gene's germline CDR1 is SQVTM and CDR2 ANQGSEA. This CDR3 reads CSVEGLAGGYNEQFF. In DNA, the CDR3 is TGCAGCGTTGAAGGTCTAGCGGGAGGCTACAATGAGCAGTTCTTC.

The V call is TRBV24-1, the J call TRBJ2-5, with 9 bases aligning to TRBD1. V dropped 7 bases and J dropped 2; count of bases not matched to a gene: 7. The CDR3 extends over 15 amino acids. Germline assignment: CDR1 KGHDR and CDR2 SFDVKD. The CDR3 nucleotides are TGTGCCACCAGCATCCCGGGACAGGGACAAGAGACCCAGTACTTC. It codes for CATSIPGQGQETQYF.

The chain has TRBV9 and TRBJ2-3; the match to TRBD1 covers 11 bases. Germline V gene data show CDR1 as SGDLS and CDR2 as YYNGEE. The CDR3 sequence is 17 residues long. V dropped 1 base and J dropped 6; count of bases not matched to a gene: 10. The CDR3 DNA reads TGTGCCAGCAGCGTAAGGACAGGGGGCTTTAGAGGGGATACGCAGTATTTT. Translated: CASSVRTGGFRGDTQYF.

The V and J genes are TRBV12-3 or TRBV12-4 and TRBJ1-1; D call uncertain. The V and J ends lost 1 base and 4 bases respectively, with 13 bases between them. CDR3 size: 15 residues. The CDR3 protein is CASSLGGGYGTEAFF. The DNA for the CDR3 is TGTGCCAGCAGTTTAGGGGGAGGGTATGGCACTGAAGCTTTCTTT.

The chain has TRBV12-3 or TRBV12-4 and TRBJ2-7; TRBD1 aligns across 7 bases. This CDR3 is 14 amino acids long. After removal of 7 bases from V and 5 bases from J, the junction contained 11 bases not matched to a gene. The CDR3 bases are TGTGCCAGCACCCCTGGGACAGCTAAGAACGAGCAGTACTTC. Translation: CASTPGTAKNEQYF.

The chain couples TRBV6-1 to TRBJ2-1; D unresolved. There are 15 residues in the CDR3. The germline gives CDR1 MNHNS, CDR2 SASEGT. Deletions cut 2 bases from V and 8 bases from J, with 16 bases between. The CDR3 spells CASSEYLTRLDEQFF. The CDR3 DNA sequence: TGTGCCAGCAGTGAATATTTGACTCGTCTGGATGAGCAGTTCTTC.

The gene calls are TRBV15 and TRBJ2-1; 8 bases map to TRBD1. The CDR3 is 15 residues long. Germline CDR1 LNHNV, CDR2 YYDKDF (reference sequence). V shed 2 bases, J shed 6 bases, and the junction held 6 bases outside the gene matches. CDR3 amino acids: CATSRPWTGSNEQFF. For the CDR3, the DNA is TGTGCCACCAGCAGACCGTGGACAGGGAGCAATGAGCAGTTCTTC.

This rearrangement joins TRBV11-1 to TRBJ2-5, with D tentatively TRBD1 (6 bases). Trimming left V 5 bases short and J 4 bases short, with 14 bases between. Germline lookup yields CDR1 SGHAT and CDR2 FQDESV (reference sequence). The CDR3 sequence is 14 residues long. The DNA of the CDR3 is TGTGCCAGCAGCCGATCTGGCAGGGGAGAGACCCAGTACTTC. Its translation: CASSRSGRGETQYF.

V gene TRBV6-2 or TRBV6-3 combines with J gene TRBJ1-1; 7 positions match TRBD1. CDR3 length: 12 amino acids. Germline CDR1 MNHEY, CDR2 SVGEGT. Trimming removed 5 bases from V and 11 bases from J; junction bases left unmatched: 8. Written as DNA, the CDR3 is TGTGCCAGCAGTGGGACAGTGCCTAAGGCTTTCTTT. Protein: CASSGTVPKAFF.

V usage is TRBV20-1 and J usage is TRBJ2-4, with D perhaps matching TRBD1 (7 bases). CDR1 and CDR2 from the germline V gene are DFQATT and SNEGSKA (reference sequence). This CDR3 is 13 amino acids long. Trimming took 0 bases from V and 9 from J, leaving 12 bases between them. DNA of the CDR3: TGCAGTGCTAGAGATCCAGGGGGAGGCATTCAGTACTTC. Its translation: CSARDPGGGIQYF.

A single count supports this clonotype. CDR3 bases: TGCGCCAGCAGGGGGGGGCGCAGTGAAGCTTTCTTT. Translated: CASRGGRSEAFF. This sequence joins TRBV5-1 and TRBJ1-1, with D possibly being TRBD1 (6 bases). V lost 5 bases to trimming and J lost 7 bases, with 12 bases between them. Germline CDR1 and CDR2: SGHRS and YFSETQ. This CDR3 spans 12 amino acids.

The chain joins TRBV4-1 to TRBJ2-6; tentative D call: TRBD2 (6 bases). Trimming left V 4 bases short and J 1 base short, with 11 bases between. Germline CDR1 and CDR2: MGHRA and YSYEKL. This CDR3 has 16 amino acids. CDR3 sequence: CASSRGGDSGANVLTF. CDR3 in DNA: TGCGCCAGCAGCCGCGGCGGGGATTCTGGGGCCAACGTCCTGACTTTC.

CDR3 nucleotide sequence: TGTGCCTGGAGTTTTGGGACTAGCGGGATCGGCACCGGGGAGCTGTTTTTT. Translation: CAWSFGTSGIGTGELFF. The J gene is TRBJ2-2, the V gene TRBV30, with 13 bases matching TRBD2. The CDR3 covers 17 residues. The ends lost 2 bases at V and 4 bases at J; junction bases unmatched: 7. Per the germline V gene, CDR1 is GTSNPN and CDR2 is SVGIG (reference sequence).

The J gene is TRBJ2-5, the V gene TRBV20-1, with a possible D match to TRBD2 (5 bases). Trimming stripped 3 bases from V and 3 bases from J, with 8 bases between. There are 12 residues in the CDR3. Germline CDR1 and CDR2: DFQATT and SNEGSKA (reference sequence). As DNA, the CDR3 is TGCAGTGCTAGGCGAGCGGAAGAGACCCAGTACTTC. Translated: CSARRAEETQYF.

This chain links TRBV28 with TRBJ1-2; D is unclear. The CDR3 sequence is 11 residues long. Looked up from germline, CDR1 is MDHEN and CDR2 is SYDVKM. Trimming cost V 8 bases and J 3 bases, with 7 bases left between them. CDR3: CASWVDYGYTF. DNA for the CDR3: TGTGCCAGCTGGGTCGACTATGGCTACACCTTC.

The chain carries TRBV24-1 and TRBJ2-5; 13 bases align to TRBD2. Germline assignment: CDR1 KGHDR and CDR2 SFDVKD. J was trimmed by 5 bases and V by 3 bases; bases with no gene match: 5. This CDR3 spans 16 amino acids. CDR3 in amino acids: CATSDRGLAGLETQYF. The DNA of the CDR3 is TGTGCCACCAGTGATCGGGGACTAGCGGGACTGGAGACCCAGTACTTC.

As for this clonotype: An end of the junction does not agree with germline; a read error may underlie this. The chain links TRBV4-1 to TRBJ1-3; D is unresolved. Germline V gene data show CDR1 as MGHRA and CDR2 as YSYEKL. The CDR3 has 15 residues. This CDR3 reads CASSQVWLSENTIYF. CDR3 DNA sequence: TGCGCCAGCAGCCAAGTTTGGTTGTCTGAAAACACCATATATTTT.

V gene TRBV29-1 combines with J gene TRBJ2-7, with D unresolved. This CDR3 has 12 amino acids. Germline V gives CDR1 SQVTM, CDR2 ANQGSEA. V was trimmed by 3 bases and J by 6 bases, leaving 12 bases between them. CDR3: CSVDVAQREQYF. The CDR3 DNA is TGCAGCGTTGATGTGGCCCAGCGCGAGCAGTACTTC.

V usage is TRBV9 and J usage is TRBJ1-2, with TRBD1 as a possible D gene (6 bases). The ends were cut back, 4 bases at V and 2 bases at J, with 18 bases in the middle. Germline loops: CDR1 SGDLS, CDR2 YYNGEE. The CDR3 covers 16 residues. The CDR3 DNA follows: TGTGCCAGCAGCCCTAGGGGGGGTTCGGACAACTATGGCTACACCTTC. Protein product: CASSPRGGSDNYGYTF.

V gene TRBV20-1 combines with J gene TRBJ2-1; D possibly matches TRBD1 or TRBD2 (5 bases each). The CDR3 sequence is 16 residues long. V lost 4 bases, J lost 10 bases, and 26 bases lay in between. Germline V gene sequence: CDR1 DFQATT, CDR2 SNEGSKA (reference sequence). The CDR3 protein is CSANPALGFGTHEQFF. In DNA form, the CDR3 reads TGCAGTGCTAATCCAGCGCTCGGTTTTGGGACCCACGAGCAGTTCTTC.

The chain carries TRBV3-1 and TRBJ2-1; no clear D. The V and J ends lost 7 bases and 9 bases respectively, with 16 bases between them. The CDR3 sequence is 13 residues long. From germline, CDR1 is LGHDT and CDR2 YNNKEL (reference sequence). CDR3 region: CASTTALSGEQFF. In nucleotides, the CDR3 is TGTGCCAGCACCACTGCGCTATCTGGTGAGCAGTTCTTC.

This chain joins TRBV12-3 or TRBV12-4 and TRBJ1-2; D gene ambiguous. The CDR3 loop spans 14 amino acids. Trimming shortened V by 2 bases and J by 1 base, and 8 bases separated the two germline ends. The DNA of the CDR3 is TGTGCCAGCAGTTTAAGGCGGGATAACTATGGCTACACCTTC. It specifies CASSLRRDNYGYTF.

J is TRBJ2-7 and V is TRBV12-3 or TRBV12-4, with D hard to call. CDR3 size: 16 residues. The V gene lost 6 bases and the J gene lost 0 bases, with 18 bases spanning the gap. The CDR3: CASSAMAPGRSYEQYF. Written as DNA, the CDR3 is TGTGCCAGCAGCGCTATGGCACCAGGACGCTCCTACGAGCAGTACTTC.

The V call is TRBV15, the J call TRBJ2-1; maybe TRBD2 (5 bases). This CDR3 spans 14 amino acids. The V end lost 2 bases, the J end lost 3 bases, and 8 bases lay between the germline ends. The germline V gene encodes CDR1 LNHNV and CDR2 YYDKDF (reference sequence). The CDR3 protein is CATSRPGSYNEQFF. The CDR3 DNA reads TGTGCCACCAGCAGACCGGGAAGCTACAATGAGCAGTTCTTC.

This chain links TRBV3-1 with TRBJ2-2, with D tentatively TRBD1 or TRBD2 (6 bases each). With 4 bases removed from V and 5 bases from J, the gap between germline ends came to 14 bases. Germline V gives CDR1 LGHDT, CDR2 YNNKEL (reference sequence). The CDR3 is 15 amino acids. CDR3 protein: CASSLAGGGTGELFF. DNA of the CDR3: TGTGCCAGCAGCCTTGCTGGAGGGGGGACCGGGGAGCTGTTTTTT.

V and J are TRBV3-1 and TRBJ1-5, with D possibly matching TRBD1 (6 bases). The CDR3 is 16 amino acids. The V gene's germline CDR1 is LGHDT and CDR2 YNNKEL (reference sequence). The germline V and J ends were trimmed by 7 bases and 0 bases, with 16 bases remaining between them. In DNA form, the CDR3 reads TGTGCCAGCACCGCGGGGGGCCCCTATAGCAATCAGCCCCAGCATTTT. It codes for CASTAGGPYSNQPQHF.

This chain connects TRBV2 to TRBJ2-7; D is uncertain. Germline CDR1 SNHLY, CDR2 FYNNEI. Trimming removed 4 bases at V and 6 bases at J, with 10 bases between. The CDR3 consists of 12 residues. The CDR3 loop is CASSVWMSEQYF. In nucleotides, the CDR3 is TGTGCCAGCAGTGTTTGGATGTCCGAGCAGTACTTC.

CDR3 region: CASTLRWARETGSYTF. CDR3 coding DNA: TGTGCCAGCACCCTACGGTGGGCCAGGGAAACGGGGAGCTACACCTTC. This chain joins TRBV21-1 and TRBJ1-2; the table calls TRBD1, which could not be checked here. TRBV21-1 is listed as a pseudogene. This CDR3 is 16 amino acids long.

The chain has TRBV12-3 or TRBV12-4 and TRBJ1-2; D gene unclear. The CDR3 contains 11 residues. Trimming took off 6 bases at V and 4 bases at J, with 6 bases between the two ends. The CDR3 is CASSRGYGYTF. CDR3 nucleotide sequence: TGTGCCAGCAGCCGGGGCTATGGCTACACCTTC.

V usage is TRBV19 and J usage is TRBJ1-5, with 7 bases fitting TRBD1. Germline V gives CDR1 LNHDA, CDR2 SQIVND (reference sequence). The CDR3 runs 16 residues. V lost 1 base, J lost 3 bases, and 6 bases stayed unmatched. CDR3 sequence (DNA): TGTGCCAGTAGTATAGGTGGCAGGGGGAACAATCAGCCCCAGCATTTT. This codes for CASSIGGRGNNQPQHF. The whole variable domain, remainder taken from reference TRBV19 and TRBJ1-5, is DGGITQSPKYLFRKEGQNVTLSCEQNLNHDAMYWYRQDPGQGLRLIYYSQIVNDFQKGDIAEGYSVSREKKESFPLTVTSAQKNPTAFYLCASSIGGRGNNQPQHFGDGTRLSIL.